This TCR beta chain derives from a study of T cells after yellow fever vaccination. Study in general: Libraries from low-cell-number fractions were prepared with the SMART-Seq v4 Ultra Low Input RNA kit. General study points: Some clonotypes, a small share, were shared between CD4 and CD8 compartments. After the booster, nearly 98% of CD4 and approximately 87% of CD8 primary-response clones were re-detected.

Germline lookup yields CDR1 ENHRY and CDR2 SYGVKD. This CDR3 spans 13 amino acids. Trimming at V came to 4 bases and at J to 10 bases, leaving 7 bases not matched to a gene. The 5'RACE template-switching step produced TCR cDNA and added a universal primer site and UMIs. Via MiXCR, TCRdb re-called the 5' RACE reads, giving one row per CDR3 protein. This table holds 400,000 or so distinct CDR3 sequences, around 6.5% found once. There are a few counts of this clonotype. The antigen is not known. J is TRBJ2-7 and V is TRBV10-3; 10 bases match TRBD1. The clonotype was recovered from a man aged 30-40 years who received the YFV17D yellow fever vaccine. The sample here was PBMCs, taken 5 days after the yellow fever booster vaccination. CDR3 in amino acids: CAISVGDRGSQYF. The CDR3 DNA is TGTGCCATCAGTGTGGGGGACAGGGGCAGTCAGTACTTC.